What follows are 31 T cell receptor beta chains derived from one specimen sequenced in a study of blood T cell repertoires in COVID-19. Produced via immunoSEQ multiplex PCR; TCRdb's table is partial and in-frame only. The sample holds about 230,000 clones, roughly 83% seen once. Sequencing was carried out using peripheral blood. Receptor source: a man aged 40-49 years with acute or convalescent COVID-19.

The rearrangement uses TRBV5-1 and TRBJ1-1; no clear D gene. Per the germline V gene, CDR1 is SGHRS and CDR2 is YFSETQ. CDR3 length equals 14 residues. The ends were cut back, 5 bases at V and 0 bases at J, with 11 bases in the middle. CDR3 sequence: CASSFNTMNTEAFF. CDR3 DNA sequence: TGCGCCAGCAGTTTTAACACAATGAACACTGAAGCTTTCTTT.

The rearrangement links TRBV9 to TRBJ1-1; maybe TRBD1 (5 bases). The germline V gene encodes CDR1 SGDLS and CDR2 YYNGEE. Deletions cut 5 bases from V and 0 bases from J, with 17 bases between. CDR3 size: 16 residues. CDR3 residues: CASSPDKGQLNTEAFF. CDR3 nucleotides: TGTGCCAGCAGTCCCGACAAGGGGCAACTGAACACTGAAGCTTTCTTT.

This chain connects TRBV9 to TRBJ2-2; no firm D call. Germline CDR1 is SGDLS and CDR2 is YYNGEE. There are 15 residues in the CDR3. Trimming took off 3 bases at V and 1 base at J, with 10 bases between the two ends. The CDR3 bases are TGTGCCAGCAGCGCGGGTATATTGAACACCGGGGAGCTGTTTTTT. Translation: CASSAGILNTGELFF. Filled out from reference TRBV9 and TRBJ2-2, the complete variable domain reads DSGVTQTPKHLITATGQRVTLRCSPRSGDLSVYWYQQSLDQGLQFLIQYYNGEERAKGNILERFSAQQFPDLHSELNLSSLELGDSALYFCASSAGILNTGELFFGEGSRLTVL.

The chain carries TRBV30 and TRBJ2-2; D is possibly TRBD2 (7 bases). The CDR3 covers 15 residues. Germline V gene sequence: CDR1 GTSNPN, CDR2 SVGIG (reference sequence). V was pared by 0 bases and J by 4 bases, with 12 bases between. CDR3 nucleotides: TGTGCCTGGAGTGTACGGGGGGCACGCACCGGGGAGCTGTTTTTT. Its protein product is CAWSVRGARTGELFF.

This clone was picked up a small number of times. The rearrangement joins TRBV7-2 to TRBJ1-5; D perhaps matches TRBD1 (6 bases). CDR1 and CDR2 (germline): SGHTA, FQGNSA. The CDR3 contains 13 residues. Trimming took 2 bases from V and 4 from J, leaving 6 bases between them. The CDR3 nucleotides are TGTGCCAGCAGCTTACAGGGGAATCAGCCCCAGCATTTT. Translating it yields CASSLQGNQPQHF.

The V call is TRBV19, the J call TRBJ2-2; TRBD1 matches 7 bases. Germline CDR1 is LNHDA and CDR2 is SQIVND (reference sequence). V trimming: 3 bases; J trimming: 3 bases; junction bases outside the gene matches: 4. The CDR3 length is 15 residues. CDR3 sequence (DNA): TGTGCCAGTAGTATTACGACAGGGTACACCGGGGAGCTGTTTTTT. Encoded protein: CASSITTGYTGELFF.

The CDR3 coding sequence is TGTGCCAGCAGCTCTGGGCCCGCCCGATTAGGGGAGCTGTTTTTT. This gives the protein CASSSGPARLGELFF. V usage is TRBV7-3 and J usage is TRBJ2-2; D remains ambiguous. The V gene lost 4 bases and the J gene lost 8 bases, with 17 bases spanning the gap. The CDR3 totals 15 residues. Germline V gives CDR1 SGHTA, CDR2 FQGTGA.

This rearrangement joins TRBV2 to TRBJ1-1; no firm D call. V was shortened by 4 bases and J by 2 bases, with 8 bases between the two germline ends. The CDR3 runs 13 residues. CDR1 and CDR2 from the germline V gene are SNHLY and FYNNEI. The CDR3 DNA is TGTGCCAGCAGTGTTTTCTACAACACTGAAGCTTTCTTT. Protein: CASSVFYNTEAFF.

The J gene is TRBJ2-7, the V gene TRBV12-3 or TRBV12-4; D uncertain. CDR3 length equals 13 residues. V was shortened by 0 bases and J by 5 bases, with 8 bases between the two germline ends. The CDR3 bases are TGTGCCAGCAGTTTAGCTAGTCTCCACGAGCAGTACTTC. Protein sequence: CASSLASLHEQYF.

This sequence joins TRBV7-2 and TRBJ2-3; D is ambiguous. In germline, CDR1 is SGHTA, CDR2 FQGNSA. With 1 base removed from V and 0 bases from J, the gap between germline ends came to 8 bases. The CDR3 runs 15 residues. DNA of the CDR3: TGTGCCAGCAGCTTAGTGGAGTCTAGCACAGATACGCAGTATTTT. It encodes CASSLVESSTDTQYF.

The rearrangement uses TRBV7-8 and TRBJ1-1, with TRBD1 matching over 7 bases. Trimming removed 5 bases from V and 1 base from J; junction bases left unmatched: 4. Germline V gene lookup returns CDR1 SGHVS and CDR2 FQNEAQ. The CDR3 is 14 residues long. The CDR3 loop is CASSTRTGNTEAFF. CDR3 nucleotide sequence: TGTGCCAGCAGCACACGGACAGGGAACACTGAAGCTTTCTTT.

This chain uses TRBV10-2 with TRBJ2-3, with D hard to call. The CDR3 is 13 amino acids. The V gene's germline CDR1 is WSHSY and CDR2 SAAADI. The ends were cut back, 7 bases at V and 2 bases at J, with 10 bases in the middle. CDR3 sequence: CASKREDTDTQYF. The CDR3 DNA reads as TGCGCCAGCAAGCGAGAGGACACAGATACGCAGTATTTT.

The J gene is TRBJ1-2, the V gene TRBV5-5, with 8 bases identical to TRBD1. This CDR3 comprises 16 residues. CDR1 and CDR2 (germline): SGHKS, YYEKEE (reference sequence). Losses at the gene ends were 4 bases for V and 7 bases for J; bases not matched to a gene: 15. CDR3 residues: CASSPYRTGPTSGYTF. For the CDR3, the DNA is TGTGCCAGCAGCCCTTACCGGACAGGGCCCACGTCTGGCTACACCTTC. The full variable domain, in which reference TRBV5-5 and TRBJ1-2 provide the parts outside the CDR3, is DAGVTQSPTHLIKTRGQQVTLRCSPISGHKSVSWYQQVLGQGPQFIFQYYEKEERGRGNFPDRFSARQFPNYSSELNVNALLLGDSALYLCASSPYRTGPTSGYTFGSGTRLTVV.

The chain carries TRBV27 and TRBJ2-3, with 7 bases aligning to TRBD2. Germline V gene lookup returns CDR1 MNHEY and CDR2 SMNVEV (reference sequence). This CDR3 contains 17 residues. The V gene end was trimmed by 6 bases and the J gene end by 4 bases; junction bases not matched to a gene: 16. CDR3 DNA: TGTGCCAGCAGCCTTATGGAGGGAGGGCCCCTGGCAGATACGCAGTATTTT. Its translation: CASSLMEGGPLADTQYF.

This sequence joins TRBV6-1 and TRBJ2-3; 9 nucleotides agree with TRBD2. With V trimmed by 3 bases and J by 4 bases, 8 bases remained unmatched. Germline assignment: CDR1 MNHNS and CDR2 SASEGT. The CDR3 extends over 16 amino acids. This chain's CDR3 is CASSEAGSGSADTQYF. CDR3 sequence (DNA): TGTGCCAGCAGTGAGGCCGGTAGCGGGAGCGCAGATACGCAGTATTTT.

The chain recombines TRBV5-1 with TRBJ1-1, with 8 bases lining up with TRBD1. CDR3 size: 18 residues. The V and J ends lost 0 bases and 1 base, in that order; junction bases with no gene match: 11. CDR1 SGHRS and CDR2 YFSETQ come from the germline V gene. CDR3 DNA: TGCGCCAGCAGCTTGGCCGCGGCAGGGGGCGCCGAGAACACTGAAGCTTTCTTT. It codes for CASSLAAAGGAENTEAFF.

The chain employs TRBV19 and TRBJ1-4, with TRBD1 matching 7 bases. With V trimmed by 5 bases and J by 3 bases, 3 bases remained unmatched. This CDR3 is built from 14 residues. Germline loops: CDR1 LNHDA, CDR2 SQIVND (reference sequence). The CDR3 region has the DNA TGTGCCAGTAGTCGACAGGGATCTAATGAAAAACTGTTTTTT. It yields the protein CASSRQGSNEKLFF.

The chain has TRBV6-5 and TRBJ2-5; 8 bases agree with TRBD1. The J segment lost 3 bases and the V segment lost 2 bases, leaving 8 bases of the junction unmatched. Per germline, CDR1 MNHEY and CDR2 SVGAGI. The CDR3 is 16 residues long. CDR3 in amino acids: CASSYQGTGEEETQYF. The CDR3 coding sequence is TGTGCCAGCAGTTACCAGGGGACAGGAGAAGAAGAGACCCAGTACTTC.

The CDR3 loop reads CASSQTSGREETQYF. The CDR3 bases are TGTGCCAGCAGCCAGACTAGCGGGAGGGAAGAGACCCAGTACTTC. The V call is TRBV5-4, the J call TRBJ2-5; TRBD2 agrees at 14 bases. This CDR3 has 15 residues. J lost 3 bases, V lost 4 bases, and 2 bases had no gene match. Germline loops: CDR1 SGHNT, CDR2 YYREEE (reference sequence).

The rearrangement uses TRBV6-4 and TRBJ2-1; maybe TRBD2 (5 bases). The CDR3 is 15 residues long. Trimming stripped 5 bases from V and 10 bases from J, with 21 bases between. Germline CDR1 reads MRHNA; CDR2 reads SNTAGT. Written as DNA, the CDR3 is TGTGCCAGCAGTCTCGAGGTGGGTAGCGCCAGCGAGCAGTTCTTC. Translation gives CASSLEVGSASEQFF.

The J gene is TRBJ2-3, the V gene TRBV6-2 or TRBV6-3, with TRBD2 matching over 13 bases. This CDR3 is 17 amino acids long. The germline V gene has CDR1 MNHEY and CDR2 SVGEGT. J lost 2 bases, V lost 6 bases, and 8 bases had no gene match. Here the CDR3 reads CASSRRLAGGSTDTQYF. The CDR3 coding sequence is TGTGCCAGCAGCCGACGACTAGCGGGAGGCTCCACAGATACGCAGTATTTT.

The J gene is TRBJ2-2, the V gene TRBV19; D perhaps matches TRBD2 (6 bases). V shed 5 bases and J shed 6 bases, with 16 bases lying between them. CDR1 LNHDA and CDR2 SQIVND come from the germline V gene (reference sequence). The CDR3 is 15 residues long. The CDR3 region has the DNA TGTGCCAGTAGTCCTCGGTTCGGGGGACCCGGGGAGCTGTTTTTT. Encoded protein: CASSPRFGGPGELFF.

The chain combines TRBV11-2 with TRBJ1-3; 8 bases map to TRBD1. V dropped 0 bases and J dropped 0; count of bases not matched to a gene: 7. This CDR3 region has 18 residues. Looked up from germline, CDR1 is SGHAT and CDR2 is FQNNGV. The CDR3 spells CASSLDRRTGFSGNTIYF. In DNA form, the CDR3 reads TGTGCCAGCAGCTTAGATCGAAGGACAGGGTTCTCTGGAAACACCATATATTTT.

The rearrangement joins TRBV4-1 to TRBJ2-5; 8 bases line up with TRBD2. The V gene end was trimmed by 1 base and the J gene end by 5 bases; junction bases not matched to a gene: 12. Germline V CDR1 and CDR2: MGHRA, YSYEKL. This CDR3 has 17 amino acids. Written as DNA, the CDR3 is TGCGCCAGCAGCCAAGGACCCCCCCCGGGCGGGGGGGAGACCCAGTACTTC. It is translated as CASSQGPPPGGGETQYF.

CDR3 coding DNA: TGTGCCAGCAGCGTGAGCCCCCCTTCGAACATTCAGTACTTC. This encodes CASSVSPPSNIQYF. The chain uses TRBV7-2 and TRBJ2-4; D is undetermined. The CDR3 extends over 14 amino acids. Germline V lookup: CDR1 SGHTA, CDR2 FQGNSA. V gave up 5 bases and J gave up 7 bases, with 15 bases separating them.

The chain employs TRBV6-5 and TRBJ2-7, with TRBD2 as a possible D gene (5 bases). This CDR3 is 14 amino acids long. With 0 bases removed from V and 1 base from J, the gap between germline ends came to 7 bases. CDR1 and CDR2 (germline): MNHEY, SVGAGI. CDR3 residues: CASSYSEGSYEQYF. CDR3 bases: TGTGCCAGCAGTTACTCTGAGGGTTCCTACGAGCAGTACTTC.

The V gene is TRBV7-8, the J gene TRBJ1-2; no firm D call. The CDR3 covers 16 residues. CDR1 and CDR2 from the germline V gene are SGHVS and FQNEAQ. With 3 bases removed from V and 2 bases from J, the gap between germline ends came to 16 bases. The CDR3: CASSLRRDPSNYGYTF. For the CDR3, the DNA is TGTGCCAGCAGCTTGCGCCGGGATCCATCCAACTATGGCTACACCTTC.

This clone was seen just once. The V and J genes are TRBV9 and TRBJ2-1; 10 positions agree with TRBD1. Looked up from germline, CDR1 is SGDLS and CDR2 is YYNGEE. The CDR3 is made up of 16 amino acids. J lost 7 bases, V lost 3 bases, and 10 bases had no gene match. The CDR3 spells CASSAWGQGMGNEQFF. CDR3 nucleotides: TGTGCCAGCAGCGCGTGGGGACAGGGGATGGGGAATGAGCAGTTCTTC.

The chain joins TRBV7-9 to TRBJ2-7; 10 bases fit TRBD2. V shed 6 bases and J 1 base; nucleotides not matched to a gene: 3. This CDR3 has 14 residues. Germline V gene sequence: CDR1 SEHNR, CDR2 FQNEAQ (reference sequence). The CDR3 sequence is CASRSSGSSYEQYF. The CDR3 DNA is TGTGCCAGCAGGTCTAGCGGGAGTTCCTACGAGCAGTACTTC.

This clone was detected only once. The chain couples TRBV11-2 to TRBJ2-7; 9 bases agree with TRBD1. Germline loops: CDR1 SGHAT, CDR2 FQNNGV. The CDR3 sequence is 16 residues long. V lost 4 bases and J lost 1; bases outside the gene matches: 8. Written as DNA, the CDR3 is TGTGCCAGCAGCTCCCCGGGACAGGGATGGTCCTACGAGCAGTACTTC. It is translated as CASSSPGQGWSYEQYF.

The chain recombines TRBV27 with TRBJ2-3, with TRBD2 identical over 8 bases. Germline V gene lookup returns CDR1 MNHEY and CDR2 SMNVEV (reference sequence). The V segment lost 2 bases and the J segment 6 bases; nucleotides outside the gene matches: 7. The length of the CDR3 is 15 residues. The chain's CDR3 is CASSLVAGRVDTQYF. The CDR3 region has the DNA TGTGCCAGCAGTTTAGTAGCGGGGAGAGTGGATACGCAGTATTTT.